The 4 T cell receptor beta chains listed next were all sequenced from one sample in a study of response to subunit inactivated influenza vaccine. TCRdb re-called the RT-PCR reads with MiXCR, one entry per CDR3 protein. The table has about 500,000 distinct CDR3 sequences, 13% seen once. The sample was PBMCs from blood, taken about 40 days after vaccination. These receptors all come from a man aged 50-60 years who received an inactivated influenza vaccine.

This clonotype was counted a few times. V usage is TRBV7-2 and J usage is TRBJ2-7; 8 nucleotides agree with TRBD2. The germline V gene encodes CDR1 SGHTA and CDR2 FQGNSA. Trimming took 4 bases from V and 0 from J; bases not matched to a gene: 5. The CDR3 totals 15 residues. The CDR3, as DNA: TGTGCCAGCAGCTCTATAGGGACTAGCTCCTACGAGCAGTACTTC. This encodes CASSSIGTSSYEQYF.

Many counts were recorded for this clonotype. The rearrangement links TRBV28 to TRBJ1-2; tentatively, D is TRBD1 (6 bases). Trimming shortened V by 2 bases and J by 0 bases, and 19 bases separated the two germline ends. Looked up from germline, CDR1 is MDHEN and CDR2 is SYDVKM. This CDR3 region has 18 residues. The CDR3 spells CASSLLMGAPLANYGYTF. The CDR3 nucleotides read TGTGCCAGCAGTTTACTTATGGGGGCCCCTTTAGCTAACTATGGCTACACCTTC.

This chain connects TRBV6-5 to TRBJ2-3; D perhaps matches TRBD2 (6 bases). This CDR3 is 16 amino acids long. Germline lookup yields CDR1 MNHEY and CDR2 SVGAGI. The ends were cut back, 2 bases at V and 2 bases at J, with 14 bases in the middle. CDR3 amino acids: CASSYDASASTDTQYF. CDR3 in DNA: TGTGCCAGCAGTTACGACGCTAGCGCCTCCACAGATACGCAGTATTTT.

This clonotype was counted between two and nine times. V gene TRBV11-2 combines with J gene TRBJ2-7, with D tentatively TRBD2 (6 bases). Germline assignment: CDR1 SGHAT and CDR2 FQNNGV. CDR3 size: 14 residues. The V end lost 4 bases, the J end lost 3 bases, and 13 bases lay between the germline ends. The CDR3 nucleotides read TGTGCCAGCAGCTCCAACCGGGGGAACTACGAGCAGTACTTC. This gives the protein CASSSNRGNYEQYF.